Listed here are 9 T cell receptor beta chains from one sample, sequenced in a study of shared clonotypes between healthy human individuals. Profiled with immunoSEQ multiplex PCR; TCRdb holds only in-frame clones, not every one. The sample holds around 2.1 million clones, approximately 96% seen once. Sample: naive CD4+ T cells sorted from blood. Subset noted: CD45RA+ positively selected. The receptors were gathered from a man in his late teens or twenties in good health.

The rearrangement uses TRBV18 and TRBJ1-5; 10 bases are shared with TRBD1. With 6 bases clipped from V and 3 bases from J, the junction kept 5 bases outside the gene matches. There are 15 residues in the CDR3. Germline CDR1 reads KGHSH; CDR2 reads LQKENI. For the CDR3, the DNA is TGTGCCAGCTCGTCCGGGACAGGGGTCAATCAGCCCCAGCATTTT. Translation: CASSSGTGVNQPQHF.

The V gene is TRBV18, the J gene TRBJ2-3; 10 bases line up with TRBD2. Germline V lookup: CDR1 KGHSH, CDR2 LQKENI. V gave up 0 bases and J gave up 4 bases; unmatched junction bases: 1. CDR3 size: 15 residues. CDR3 bases: TGTGCCAGCTCACCACCAAGCGGGGGGGCAGATACGCAGTATTTT. This translates into CASSPPSGGADTQYF.

The chain has TRBV2 and TRBJ1-5, with 7 bases matching TRBD1. This CDR3 region has 15 residues. The ends lost 7 bases at V and 3 bases at J; junction bases unmatched: 9. Germline CDR1 SNHLY, CDR2 FYNNEI. The CDR3 spells CASTEEGGVNQPQHF. CDR3 DNA sequence: TGTGCCAGCACCGAGGAAGGGGGCGTCAATCAGCCCCAGCATTTT.

To note about this clone: In the same sample, other DNA sequences code for this CDR3. As DNA, the CDR3 is TGTGCCAGCGGGGTCTCTGGGGCCAACGTCCTGACTTTC. Its protein product is CASGVSGANVLTF. The chain recombines TRBV6-1 with TRBJ2-6; D gene ambiguous. Trimming cost V 8 bases and J 0 bases, with 5 bases left between them. The V gene's germline CDR1 is MNHNS and CDR2 SASEGT. This CDR3 has 13 residues.

The chain employs TRBV7-2 and TRBJ1-2; TRBD1 is a possible D gene (6 bases). Deletions cut 0 bases from V and 4 bases from J, with 15 bases between. Per germline, CDR1 SGHTA and CDR2 FQGNSA. The CDR3 consists of 16 residues. CDR3 sequence: CASSLALGRGGYGYTF. The CDR3 region has the DNA TGTGCCAGCAGCTTAGCGCTGGGCAGGGGTGGCTATGGCTACACCTTC.

The CDR3 DNA reads as TGTGCCAGCAACCCTAGCGGGAGGGAATACAATGAGCAGTTCTTC. It yields the protein CASNPSGREYNEQFF. The V call is TRBV9, the J call TRBJ2-1, with TRBD2 matching 12 bases. The CDR3 spans 15 residues. V shed 6 bases and J 4 bases; nucleotides not matched to a gene: 5. Germline V CDR1 and CDR2: SGDLS, YYNGEE.

The chain employs TRBV2 and TRBJ1-1; the D gene is possibly TRBD1 (6 bases). Germline V lookup: CDR1 SNHLY, CDR2 FYNNEI. The CDR3 sequence is 14 residues long. V dropped 4 bases and J dropped 3 bases, with 12 bases sitting between them. The CDR3 sequence: CASSVGGRDTEAFF. For the CDR3, the DNA is TGTGCCAGCAGTGTTGGGGGGCGCGACACTGAAGCTTTCTTT.

The chain joins TRBV18 to TRBJ2-7; D is unclear. Trimming pared 4 bases from V and 1 base from J, leaving 11 bases between. CDR1 is KGHSH, CDR2 LQKENI, per germline. This CDR3 comprises 14 residues. CDR3 residues: CASSLLSDSYEQYF. DNA for the CDR3: TGTGCCAGCTCACTGTTGAGTGATTCCTACGAGCAGTACTTC.

The V call is TRBV29-1, the J call TRBJ2-1; TRBD2 matches at 10 bases. The V and J ends lost 4 bases and 8 bases, in that order; junction bases with no gene match: 17. The germline V gene has CDR1 SQVTM and CDR2 ANQGSEA. The CDR3 is 17 amino acids. CDR3: CSVGSPGLAGAGDEQFF. The CDR3 DNA sequence: TGCAGCGTTGGTTCCCCGGGGCTAGCGGGAGCTGGAGATGAGCAGTTCTTC.